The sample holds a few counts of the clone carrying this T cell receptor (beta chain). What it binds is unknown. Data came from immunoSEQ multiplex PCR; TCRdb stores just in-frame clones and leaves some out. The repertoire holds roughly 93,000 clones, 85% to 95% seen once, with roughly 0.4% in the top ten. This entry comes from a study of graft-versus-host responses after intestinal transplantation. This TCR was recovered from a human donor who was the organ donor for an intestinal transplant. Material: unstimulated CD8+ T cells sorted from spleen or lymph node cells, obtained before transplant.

In DNA form, the CDR3 reads TGTGCCAGCAGCCAAGATACCCAGCGCCTGGTCTACGAGCAGTACTTC. It translates to CASSQDTQRLVYEQYF. The chain couples TRBV4-2 to TRBJ2-7; D uncertain. The CDR3 loop spans 16 amino acids. CDR1 is LGHNA and CDR2 is YNFKEQ in the germline V gene. The V end was cut by 0 bases, the J end by 3 bases, with 15 bases between.